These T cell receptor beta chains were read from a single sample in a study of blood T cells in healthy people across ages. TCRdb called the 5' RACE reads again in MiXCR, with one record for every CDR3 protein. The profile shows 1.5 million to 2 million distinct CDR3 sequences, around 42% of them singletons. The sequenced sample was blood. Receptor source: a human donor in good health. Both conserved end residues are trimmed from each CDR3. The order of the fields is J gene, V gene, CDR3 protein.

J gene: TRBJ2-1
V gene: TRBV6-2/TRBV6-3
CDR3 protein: ASTPGGDTSYNEQC

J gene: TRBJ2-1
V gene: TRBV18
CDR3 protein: VSSPDERFSFNEQF

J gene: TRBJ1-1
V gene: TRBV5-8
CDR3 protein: ASSLGTGGLYTEAF

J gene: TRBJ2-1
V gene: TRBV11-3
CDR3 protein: ASSLDPLAGRNEQF

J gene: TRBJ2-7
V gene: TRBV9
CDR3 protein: ASSVGPLEEQY

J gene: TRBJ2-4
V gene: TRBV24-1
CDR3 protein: AKKGWRAKNIQY

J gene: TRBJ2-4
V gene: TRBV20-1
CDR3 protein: SAKFRDKFPY

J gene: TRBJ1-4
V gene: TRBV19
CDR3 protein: ASSTLLRTGFANEKLF

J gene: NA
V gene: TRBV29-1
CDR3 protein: SAADGEYTEQY

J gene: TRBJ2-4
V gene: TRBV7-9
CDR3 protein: ASALRGQGIQY

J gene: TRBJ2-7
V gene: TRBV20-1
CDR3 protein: STRGAGALYEQY

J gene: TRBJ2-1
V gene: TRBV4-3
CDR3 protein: ASSLRGAGQGSNEQF

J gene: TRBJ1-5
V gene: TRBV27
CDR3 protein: ASRPTGHQPQH

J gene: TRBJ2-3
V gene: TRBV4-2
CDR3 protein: ASSQASRENTRY

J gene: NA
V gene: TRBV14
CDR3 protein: ASSQFEYEQY

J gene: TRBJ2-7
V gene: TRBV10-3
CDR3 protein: AIGQDRQIQY

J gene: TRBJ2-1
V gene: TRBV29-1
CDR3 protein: SVVTSGGPYNEQF

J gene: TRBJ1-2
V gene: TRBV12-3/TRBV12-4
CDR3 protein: ASTSGTALYGYT

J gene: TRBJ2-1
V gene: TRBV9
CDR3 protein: ASSFWTSGGFNEQF

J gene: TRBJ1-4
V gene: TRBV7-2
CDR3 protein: ASSYGVRNEKLF

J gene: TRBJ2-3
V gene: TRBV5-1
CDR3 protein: ASSIAKDSTDTQY

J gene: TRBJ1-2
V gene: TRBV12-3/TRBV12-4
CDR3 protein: ASSLMLGDHYT

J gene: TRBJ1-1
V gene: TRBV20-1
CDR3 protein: SALLGRLAEAF

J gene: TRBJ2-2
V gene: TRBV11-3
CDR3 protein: ASSFWSNTGELF

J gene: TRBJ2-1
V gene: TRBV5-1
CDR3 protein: ASSLALVAQWSYNEQF

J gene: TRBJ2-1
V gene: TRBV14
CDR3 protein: ASSPWGPEGNEQF

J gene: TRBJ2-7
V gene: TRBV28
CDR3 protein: ASSPLESEQY

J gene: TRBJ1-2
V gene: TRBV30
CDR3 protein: AFGESYGYT

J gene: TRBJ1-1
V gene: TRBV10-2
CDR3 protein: ASRPLGGQNTEAF

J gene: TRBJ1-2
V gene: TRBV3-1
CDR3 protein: ASSQLDRLSYGYT

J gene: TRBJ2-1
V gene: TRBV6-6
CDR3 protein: ASVGDEQF

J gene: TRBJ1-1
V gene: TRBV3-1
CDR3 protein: ASSQGQSDTEAF

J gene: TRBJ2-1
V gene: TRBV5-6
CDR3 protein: ASSLEVWRGRYNEQF

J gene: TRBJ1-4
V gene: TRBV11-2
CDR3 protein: ASSHRGADWALATNEKRF

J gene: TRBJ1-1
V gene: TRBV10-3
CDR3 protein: AMRGATEAF

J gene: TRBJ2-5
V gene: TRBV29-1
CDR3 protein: SVVWDAGGLETQY

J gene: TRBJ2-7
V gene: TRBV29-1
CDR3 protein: SVERRQAWWYEQY

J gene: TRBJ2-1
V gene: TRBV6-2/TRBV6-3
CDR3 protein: ASRPGLGLEQF

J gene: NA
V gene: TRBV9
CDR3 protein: ASSVADGSVLETQY

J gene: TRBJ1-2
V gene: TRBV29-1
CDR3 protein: SVEIGTGVAHGYT